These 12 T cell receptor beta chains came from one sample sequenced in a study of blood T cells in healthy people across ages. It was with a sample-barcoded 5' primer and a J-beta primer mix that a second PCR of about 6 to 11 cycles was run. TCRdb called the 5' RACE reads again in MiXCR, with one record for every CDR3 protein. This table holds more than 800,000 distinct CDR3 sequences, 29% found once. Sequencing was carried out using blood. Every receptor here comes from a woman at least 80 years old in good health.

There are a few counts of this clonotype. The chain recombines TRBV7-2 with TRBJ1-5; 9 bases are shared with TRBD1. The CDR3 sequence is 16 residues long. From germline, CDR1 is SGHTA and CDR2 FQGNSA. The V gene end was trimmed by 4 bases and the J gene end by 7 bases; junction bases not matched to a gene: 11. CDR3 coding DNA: TGTGCCAGCAGCTCAGGGACAGGGAGATCGGGGCAGCCCCAGCATTTT. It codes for CASSSGTGRSGQPQHF.

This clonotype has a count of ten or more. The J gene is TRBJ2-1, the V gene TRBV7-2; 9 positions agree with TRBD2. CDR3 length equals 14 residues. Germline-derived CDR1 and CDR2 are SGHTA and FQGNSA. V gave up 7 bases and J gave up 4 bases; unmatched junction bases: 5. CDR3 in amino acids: CASNLAGVYNEQFF. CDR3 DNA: TGTGCCAGCAATTTAGCGGGGGTTTACAATGAGCAGTTCTTC.

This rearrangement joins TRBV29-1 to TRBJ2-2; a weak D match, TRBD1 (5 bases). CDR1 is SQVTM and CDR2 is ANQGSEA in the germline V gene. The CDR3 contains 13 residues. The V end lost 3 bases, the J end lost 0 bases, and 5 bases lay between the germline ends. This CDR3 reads CSVDRANTGELFF. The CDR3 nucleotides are TGCAGCGTTGACAGGGCGAACACCGGGGAGCTGTTTTTT.

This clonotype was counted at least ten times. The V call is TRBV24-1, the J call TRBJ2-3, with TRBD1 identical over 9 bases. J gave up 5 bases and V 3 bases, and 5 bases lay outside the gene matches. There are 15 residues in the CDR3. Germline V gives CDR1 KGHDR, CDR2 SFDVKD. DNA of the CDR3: TGTGCCACCAGTGATCCGGGACAGGGAATAGATACGCAGTATTTT. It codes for CATSDPGQGIDTQYF.

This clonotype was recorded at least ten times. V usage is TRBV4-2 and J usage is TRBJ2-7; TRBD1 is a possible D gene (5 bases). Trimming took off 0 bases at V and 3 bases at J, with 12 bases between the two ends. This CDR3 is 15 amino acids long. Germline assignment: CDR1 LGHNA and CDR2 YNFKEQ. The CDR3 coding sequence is TGTGCCAGCAGCCAAGATCGGCAGGGATTCTACGAGCAGTACTTC. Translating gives CASSQDRQGFYEQYF.

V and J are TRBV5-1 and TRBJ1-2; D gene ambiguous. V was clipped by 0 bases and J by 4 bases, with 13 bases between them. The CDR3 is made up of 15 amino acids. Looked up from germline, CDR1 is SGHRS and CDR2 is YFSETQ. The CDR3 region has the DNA TGCGCCAGCAGCTTGGTGGGCAGTCCGGTCTATGGCTACACCTTC. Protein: CASSLVGSPVYGYTF.

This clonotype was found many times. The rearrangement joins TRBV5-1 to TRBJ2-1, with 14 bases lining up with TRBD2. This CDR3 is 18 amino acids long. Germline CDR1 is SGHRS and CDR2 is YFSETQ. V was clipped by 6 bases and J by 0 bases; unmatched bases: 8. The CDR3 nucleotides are TGCGCCAGCACCGGGGGACTAGCGGGGGCTAGCTCCTACAATGAGCAGTTCTTC. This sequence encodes CASTGGLAGASSYNEQFF. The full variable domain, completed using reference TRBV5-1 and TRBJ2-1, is KAGVTQTPRYLIKTRGQQVTLSCSPISGHRSVSWYQQTPGQGLQFLFEYFSETQRNKGNFPGRFSGRQFSNSRSEMNVSTLELGDSALYLCASTGGLAGASSYNEQFFGPGTRLTVL.

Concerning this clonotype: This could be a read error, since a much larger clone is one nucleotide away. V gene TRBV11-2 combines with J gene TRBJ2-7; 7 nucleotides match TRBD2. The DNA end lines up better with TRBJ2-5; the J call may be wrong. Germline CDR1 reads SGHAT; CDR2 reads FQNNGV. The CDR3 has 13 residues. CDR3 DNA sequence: TGTGCCAGCAGCTTCGGGAGGTGCGAGACCCAGTACTTC. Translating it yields CASSFGRCETQYF.

As DNA, the CDR3 is TGCAGTGCTAGAGATACAGTCCAAGAGACCCAGTACTTC. It yields the protein CSARDTVQETQYF. This rearrangement joins TRBV20-1 to TRBJ2-5; no clear D. The germline V gene has CDR1 DFQATT and CDR2 SNEGSKA (reference sequence). Trimming left V 0 bases short and J 1 base short, with 6 bases between. The CDR3 runs to 13 residues.

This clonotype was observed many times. The CDR3 reads CASRWEDRGLNEQFF. CDR3 in DNA: TGTGCCAGCAGGTGGGAGGACAGGGGGCTAAATGAGCAGTTCTTC. V gene TRBV6-1 combines with J gene TRBJ2-1, with 11 positions matching TRBD1. Germline-derived CDR1 and CDR2 are MNHNS and SASEGT. The V and J ends lost 6 bases and 7 bases, in that order; junction bases with no gene match: 8. This CDR3 is built from 15 residues.

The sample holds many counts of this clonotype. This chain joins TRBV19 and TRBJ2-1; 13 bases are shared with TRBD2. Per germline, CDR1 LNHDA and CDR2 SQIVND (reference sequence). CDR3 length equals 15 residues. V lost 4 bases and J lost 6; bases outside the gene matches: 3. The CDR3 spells CASSNRLAGGNEQFF. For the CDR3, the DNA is TGTGCCAGTAGTAACCGACTAGCGGGAGGCAATGAGCAGTTCTTC.

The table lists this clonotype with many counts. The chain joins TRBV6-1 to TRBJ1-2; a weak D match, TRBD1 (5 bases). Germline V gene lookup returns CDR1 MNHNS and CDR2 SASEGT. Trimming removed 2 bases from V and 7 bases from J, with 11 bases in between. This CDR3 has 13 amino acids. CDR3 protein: CASSETQGRGYTF. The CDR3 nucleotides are TGTGCCAGCAGTGAAACTCAGGGTCGTGGCTACACCTTC.